Listed here are 5 T cell receptor beta chains from one sample, sequenced in a study of PD-L1 blockade in urothelial cancer. The method was immunoSEQ multiplex PCR; TCRdb's version includes in-frame clones alone and lacks a portion of them. The sample records around 40,000 clones, approximately 91% being singletons. The time point: pretreatment peripheral blood. Sequencing was performed on PBMCs, taken around atezolizumab (anti-PD-L1) treatment. The origin of the receptors is a woman aged 55-75 years with urothelial cancer.

The chain joins TRBV7-9 to TRBJ2-2; 8 nucleotides match TRBD1. J gave up 1 base and V 4 bases, and 8 bases lay outside the gene matches. Germline V CDR1 and CDR2: SEHNR, FQNEAQ (reference sequence). CDR3 length: 17 residues. In nucleotides, the CDR3 is TGTGCCAGCAGCTCCCGGACAGGGTGGAGGAACACCGGGGAGCTGTTTTTT. Its translation: CASSSRTGWRNTGELFF. The whole variable domain, remainder taken from reference TRBV7-9 and TRBJ2-2, is DTGVSQNPRHKITKRGQNVTFRCDPISEHNRLYWYRQTLGQGPEFLTYFQNEAQLEKSRLLSDRFSAERPKGSFSTLEIQRTEQGDSAMYLCASSSRTGWRNTGELFFGEGSRLTVL.

J is TRBJ2-2 and V is TRBV25-1, with D possibly being TRBD2 (6 bases). From germline, CDR1 is MGHDK and CDR2 SYGVNS. V gave up 8 bases and J gave up 2 bases, with 9 bases separating them. The CDR3 is made up of 13 amino acids. DNA of the CDR3: TGTGCCAGCGGGCGGGATAACACCGGGGAGCTGTTTTTT. Amino acid sequence: CASGRDNTGELFF. The entire variable domain, with the rest obtained from reference TRBV25-1 and TRBJ2-2, is as follows: EADIYQTPRYLVIGTGKKITLECSQTMGHDKMYWYQQDPGMELHLIHYSYGVNSTEKGDLSSESTVSRIRTEHFPLTLESARPSHTSQYLCASGRDNTGELFFGEGSRLTVL.

In nucleotides, the CDR3 is TGTGCCAGCAGCTCGGACAGGGCCCTTGATGGCTACACCTTC. It encodes CASSSDRALDGYTF. The V gene is TRBV7-8, the J gene TRBJ1-2; 8 positions agree with TRBD1. This CDR3 is built from 14 residues. Trimming removed 4 bases from V and 6 bases from J; junction bases left unmatched: 7. The V gene's germline CDR1 is SGHVS and CDR2 FQNEAQ.

The chain couples TRBV10-3 to TRBJ2-5, with D unclear. V was trimmed by 8 bases and J by 0 bases, leaving 10 bases between them. Germline V lookup: CDR1 ENHRY, CDR2 SYGVKD. The CDR3 is made up of 13 amino acids. The CDR3 reads CAIGQEYQETQYF. Written as DNA, the CDR3 is TGTGCCATCGGTCAAGAGTACCAAGAGACCCAGTACTTC.

V and J are TRBV29-1 and TRBJ2-5; 10 bases line up with TRBD1. Germline CDR1 reads SQVTM; CDR2 reads ANQGSEA. J gave up 6 bases and V 7 bases, and 11 bases lay outside the gene matches. The CDR3 loop spans 14 amino acids. The chain's CDR3 is CSAGDRGLGKTQYF. For the CDR3, the DNA is TGCAGCGCAGGAGACAGGGGGCTGGGAAAGACCCAGTACTTC.